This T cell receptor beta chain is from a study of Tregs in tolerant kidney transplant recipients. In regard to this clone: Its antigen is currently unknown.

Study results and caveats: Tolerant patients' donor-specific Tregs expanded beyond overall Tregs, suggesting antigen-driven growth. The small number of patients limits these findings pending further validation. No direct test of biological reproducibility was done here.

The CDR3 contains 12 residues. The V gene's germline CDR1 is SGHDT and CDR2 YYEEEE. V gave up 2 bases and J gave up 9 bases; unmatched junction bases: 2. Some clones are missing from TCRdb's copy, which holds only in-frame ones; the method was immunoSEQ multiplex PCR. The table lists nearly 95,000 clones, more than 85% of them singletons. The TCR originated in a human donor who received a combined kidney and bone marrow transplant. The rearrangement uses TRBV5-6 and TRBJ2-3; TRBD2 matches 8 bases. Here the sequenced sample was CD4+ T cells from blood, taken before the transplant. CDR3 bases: TGTGCCAGCAGCTTCCCGGGGGGGACGCAGTATTTT. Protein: CASSFPGGTQYF.